Below are 3 T cell receptor beta chains sequenced from a single sample in a study of CD8+CD57+ T cells in acquired aplastic anemia. The TCR beta profiling, which covered VDJ combination and CDR3 sequence, was carried out using genomic DNA as the template. TCRdb fed the reads into MiXCR, producing one record per CDR3 protein. This sample yields some 130,000 distinct CDR3 sequences, of which approximately 41% are seen a single time; 6.5% to 10% belongs to the top ten. The sequenced sample consisted of sorted CD4+, CD8+, or CD8+CD57+ T cells (not recorded which) from PBMCs. These receptors were collected from a human donor in good health, serving as a control.

CDR3 sequence (DNA): TGCAGCGCTGAGCGGGGGAACTCCTACAATGAGCAGTTCTTC. Translating gives CSAERGNSYNEQFF. The chain combines TRBV29-1 with TRBJ2-1; 8 positions agree with TRBD2. CDR3 length equals 14 residues. Trimming cost V 7 bases and J 0 bases; bases outside gene matches: 5. CDR1 is SQVTM and CDR2 is ANQGSEA in the germline V gene.

The chain employs TRBV12-3 or TRBV12-4 and TRBJ2-3, with TRBD2 identical over 13 bases. This CDR3 is 15 amino acids long. The V segment lost 6 bases and the J segment 6 bases; nucleotides outside the gene matches: 6. CDR3 loop: CASRRTSGGWDTQYF. The CDR3 region has the DNA TGTGCCAGCAGGCGGACTAGCGGGGGCTGGGATACGCAGTATTTT.

This clonotype was counted a few times. The rearrangement links TRBV11-3 to TRBJ2-1, with 7 bases aligning to TRBD2. Germline CDR1 is SGHNT and CDR2 is YENEEA. The V and J ends lost 5 bases and 3 bases, in that order; junction bases with no gene match: 16. The CDR3 has 18 residues. This chain's CDR3 is CASSRGEQDWDYYNEQFF. In DNA form, the CDR3 reads TGTGCCAGCAGCCGGGGGGAACAGGATTGGGATTACTACAATGAGCAGTTCTTC.